The entry below gives a single TCR beta chain sequence along with its context. Antigen: not known. The CDR3 contains 18 residues. The V and J ends lost 4 bases and 7 bases, in that order; junction bases with no gene match: 21. Germline V gene data show CDR1 as SEHNR and CDR2 as FQNEAQ (reference sequence). The data originate from a study of shared clonotypes between healthy human individuals. The study, taken as a whole, reports: Several donors held approximately 5% of naive CD4 clonotypes in common.

For every subset, genomic DNA was evenly distributed across several immunoSEQ plates. Some clones are missing from TCRdb's copy, which holds only in-frame ones; the method was immunoSEQ multiplex PCR. The sample lists about 690,000 clones, less than 95% occurring once. The specimen was memory CD8+ T cells from PBMCs. Specified subset: CD45RO+ cells pooled with CCR7-negative TemRA cells. The receptor comes from a man younger than 35 in good health. Some clones in this sample may be carry-over from other donors' samples. The chain carries TRBV7-9 and TRBJ2-7, with 8 bases that match TRBD1. CDR3 region: CASSSFGGQGLEEREQYF. In nucleotides, the CDR3 is TGTGCCAGCAGCTCGTTTGGAGGACAGGGACTCGAAGAGCGGGAGCAGTACTTC. Filled out from reference TRBV7-9 and TRBJ2-7, the complete variable domain reads DTGVSQNPRHKITKRGQNVTFRCDPISEHNRLYWYRQTLGQGPEFLTYFQNEAQLEKSRLLSDRFSAERPKGSFSTLEIQRTEQGDSAMYLCASSSFGGQGLEEREQYFGPGTRLTVT.